This is a list of T cell receptor beta chains from one sample in a study of CD8 T cells in ankylosing spondylitis. MiXCR, run by TCRdb on the 5' RACE reads, gives a single entry per CDR3 protein. This sample yields a few hundred thousand distinct CDR3 sequences, of which roughly 20% are seen a single time; approximately 3.7% belongs to the top ten. Sequencing was done on a sample of blood, either unsorted or a sorted T cell fraction (not recorded which). The source is a female donor with ankylosing spondylitis or in good health (not recorded which). Each CDR3 is given without its conserved first and last residue. The D gene is left open where the match is weak. Size tells how often a clone was seen (once, few, many) or the class of an expanded clone, and some rows leave it out.

>TRBV20-1|TRBD2|TRBJ2-3|.
SATGLAGSFTDTQY
>TRBV12-3/TRBV12-4|TRBD2|TRBJ2-4|.
ASSFEGLAGVEQY
>TRBV5-1|.|TRBJ2-2|.
ASSLSAPGTGELF
>TRBV28|TRBD1|TRBJ1-5|few
ASRSTGNSAQPQH
>TRBV20-1|TRBD2|TRBJ2-7|.
SAVAGGPREQY
>TRBV5-6|.|TRBJ2-3|many
ASSFQGGWTDTQY
>TRBV20-1|.|TRBJ2-7|.
SARKSGGEQY
>TRBV11-1|.|TRBJ2-7|few
ASSSGYREVYEQY
>TRBV4-3|.|TRBJ2-1|few
ASSQVKGRIGEQF
>TRBV20-1|TRBD1|TRBJ2-3|many
SAITRQGLDTQY
>TRBV6-1|TRBD2|TRBJ2-5|.
ASRSLAGGGETQY
>TRBV4-3|TRBD1|TRBJ1-2|few
ASSQAPGGQGRYGYT
>TRBV6-5|TRBD1|TRBJ1-4|.
ASSWDRGREKLF
>TRBV15|.|TRBJ2-1|many
ATSRGTLNNEQF
>TRBV6-2/TRBV6-3|.|TRBJ2-5|.
ASAPPALETQY